The T cell receptor (beta chain) under discussion was sequenced for a study of shared clonotypes between healthy human individuals. Study outcomes and limitations: The researchers took only blood, and tissue repertoires probably look different. A few donors shared about 5% of their naive CD4 clonotypes. Non-shared clonotypes showed lower generation probabilities than clonotypes common to all four donors. The study generally estimated greater richness for naive than memory subsets.

The CDR3 runs to 15 residues. J was trimmed by 6 bases and V by 6 bases; bases with no gene match: 8. Germline CDR1 and CDR2: MNHEY and SVGAGI. As for this clone: Its antigen is not known.

Measured with immunoSEQ multiplex PCR; TCRdb has only the in-frame clones, and not every one. The data show more than 2 million clones, roughly 96% seen once. The sequenced material came from naive CD4+ T cells sorted from blood. The subset was: CD45RA+ positively selected. The chain carries TRBV6-5 and TRBJ1-6; 7 nucleotides match TRBD1. This sequence was found in a man aged 18 to 29 in good health. The CDR3 DNA follows: TGTGCCAGCAGATCTTCGACAGGGTCTAATTCACCCCTCCACTTT. Translating it yields CASRSSTGSNSPLHF.